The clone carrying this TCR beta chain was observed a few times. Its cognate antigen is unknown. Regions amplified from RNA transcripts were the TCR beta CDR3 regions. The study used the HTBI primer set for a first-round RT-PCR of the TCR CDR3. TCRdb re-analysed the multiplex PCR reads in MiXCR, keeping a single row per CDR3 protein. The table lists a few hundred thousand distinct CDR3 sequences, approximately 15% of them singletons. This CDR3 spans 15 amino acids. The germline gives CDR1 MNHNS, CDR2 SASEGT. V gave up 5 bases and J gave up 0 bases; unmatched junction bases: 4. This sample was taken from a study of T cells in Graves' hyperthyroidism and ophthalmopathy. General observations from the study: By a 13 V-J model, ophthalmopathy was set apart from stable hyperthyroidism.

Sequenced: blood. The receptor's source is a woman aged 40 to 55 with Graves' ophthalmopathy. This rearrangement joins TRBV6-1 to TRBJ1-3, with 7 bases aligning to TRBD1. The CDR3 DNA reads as TGTGCCAGCAGTCCAGACAGGGCCTCTGGAAACACCATATATTTT. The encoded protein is CASSPDRASGNTIYF.